Below, 10 T cell receptor beta chains from the same sample are listed, as sequenced in a study of shared clonotypes between healthy human individuals. Only in-frame clones appear in the TCRdb table, and some are missing; sequencing was by immunoSEQ multiplex PCR. Of 760,000 or so clones listed, just over 95% are singletons. CD8 cells regarded as naive lacked CD45RO, were positively chosen for CCR7, and omitted terminally differentiated effector memory CD45RA+ cells. The sequencing sample was made of naive CD8+ T cells sorted from blood. The receptors were sampled from a man aged 30-40 years in good health.

This sequence joins TRBV4-1 and TRBJ1-2; the match to TRBD1 covers 7 bases. Germline V gives CDR1 MGHRA, CDR2 YSYEKL. This CDR3 spans 14 amino acids. Trimming at V came to 6 bases and at J to 2 bases, leaving 6 bases not matched to a gene. The CDR3 sequence: CASSPGQLNYGYTF. CDR3 nucleotide sequence: TGCGCCAGCAGTCCGGGACAGCTAAACTATGGCTACACCTTC.

The CDR3 loop reads CASSIRTGYDEQYF. The CDR3 nucleotides are TGTGCCAGTAGTATAAGGACAGGGTACGACGAGCAGTACTTC. The rearrangement uses TRBV19 and TRBJ2-7, with 8 positions matching TRBD1. From germline, CDR1 is LNHDA and CDR2 SQIVND (reference sequence). V shed 2 bases and J 5 bases; nucleotides not matched to a gene: 5. This CDR3 contains 14 residues. Using reference TRBV19 and TRBJ2-7 for the parts outside the CDR3, the full variable domain is DGGITQSPKYLFRKEGQNVTLSCEQNLNHDAMYWYRQDPGQGLRLIYYSQIVNDFQKGDIAEGYSVSREKKESFPLTVTSAQKNPTAFYLCASSIRTGYDEQYFGPGTRLTVT.

This rearrangement joins TRBV6-4 to TRBJ1-2; 9 bases agree with TRBD1. The CDR3 runs 15 residues. Germline V gene sequence: CDR1 MRHNA, CDR2 SNTAGT. Trimming cost V 0 bases and J 5 bases; bases outside gene matches: 4. CDR3 sequence (DNA): TGTGCCAGCAGTGACTCCCCCGGGACAGGGTATGGCTACACCTTC. Protein sequence: CASSDSPGTGYGYTF.

This chain joins TRBV27 and TRBJ2-7; D is perhaps TRBD2 (6 bases). The germline V and J ends were trimmed by 6 bases and 7 bases, with 16 bases remaining between them. This CDR3 spans 13 amino acids. In germline, CDR1 is MNHEY, CDR2 SMNVEV (reference sequence). Written as DNA, the CDR3 is TGTGCCAGCAGCCACCCAAACCGGGGGGAGCAGTACTTC. This codes for CASSHPNRGEQYF.

The gene calls are TRBV7-9 and TRBJ2-1, with 13 bases matching TRBD2. Germline V CDR1 and CDR2: SEHNR, FQNEAQ (reference sequence). The J segment lost 6 bases and the V segment lost 5 bases, leaving 7 bases of the junction unmatched. This CDR3 spans 16 amino acids. The CDR3 nucleotides read TGTGCCAGCAGCCAACCCGGGACTAGCGGGATCAATGAGCAGTTCTTC. This translates into CASSQPGTSGINEQFF.

V usage is TRBV28 and J usage is TRBJ2-7, with TRBD1 matching over 7 bases. The trim removed 2 bases at V and 4 bases at J, leaving 5 bases unmatched. Germline values: CDR1 MDHEN, CDR2 SYDVKM. This CDR3 comprises 14 residues. CDR3 sequence (DNA): TGTGCCAGCAGTTTACTTAGGGACAGATACGAGCAGTACTTC. This gives the protein CASSLLRDRYEQYF.

As for this clone: The junction and the germline gene differ at one end; a read error may be behind it. Other nucleotide sequences from this sample produce the same CDR3. This rearrangement joins TRBV15 to TRBJ2-5; D perhaps matches TRBD2 (6 bases). Per the germline V gene, CDR1 is LNHNV and CDR2 is YYDKDF (reference sequence). CDR3 length: 16 residues. The CDR3, as DNA: TGTGCCACTAGCAGAGCGCTTATGGGGGGAGGAGAGACCCAGTACTTC. Translated: CATSRALMGGGETQYF. Variable domain in full (rest from reference TRBV15 and TRBJ2-5): DAMVIQNPRYQVTQFGKPVTLSCSQTLNHNVMYWYQQKSSQAPKLLFHYYDKDFNNEADTPDNFQSRRPNTSFCFLDIRSPGLGDTAMYLCATSRALMGGGETQYFGPGTRLLVL.

The rearrangement links TRBV9 to TRBJ2-7, with D perhaps assigned TRBD1 or TRBD2 (6 bases each). Trimming removed 2 bases from V and 3 bases from J, with 15 bases in between. This CDR3 is built from 15 residues. Germline V lookup: CDR1 SGDLS, CDR2 YYNGEE. CDR3 nucleotide sequence: TGTGCCAGCAGCGTCGGAGGGGGAAGCCACTACGAGCAGTACTTC. Amino acid sequence: CASSVGGGSHYEQYF.

The chain recombines TRBV19 with TRBJ1-2, with 7 bases aligning to TRBD1. The CDR3 spans 14 residues. Germline lookup yields CDR1 LNHDA and CDR2 SQIVND (reference sequence). The ends lost 9 bases at V and 3 bases at J; junction bases unmatched: 10. The CDR3 coding sequence is TGTGCCAGCTGGGACCAGGGGGATTACTATGGCTACACCTTC. It specifies CASWDQGDYYGYTF.

The genes are TRBV4-1 and TRBJ1-1, with 9 bases matching TRBD1. The CDR3 has 13 amino acids. The junction had 9 bases not matched to a gene; V was cut back by 8 bases and J by 8 bases. Germline V lookup: CDR1 MGHRA, CDR2 YSYEKL. CDR3 region: CASGGTGKFEAFF. As DNA, the CDR3 is TGCGCCAGCGGCGGGACAGGGAAGTTCGAAGCTTTCTTT.